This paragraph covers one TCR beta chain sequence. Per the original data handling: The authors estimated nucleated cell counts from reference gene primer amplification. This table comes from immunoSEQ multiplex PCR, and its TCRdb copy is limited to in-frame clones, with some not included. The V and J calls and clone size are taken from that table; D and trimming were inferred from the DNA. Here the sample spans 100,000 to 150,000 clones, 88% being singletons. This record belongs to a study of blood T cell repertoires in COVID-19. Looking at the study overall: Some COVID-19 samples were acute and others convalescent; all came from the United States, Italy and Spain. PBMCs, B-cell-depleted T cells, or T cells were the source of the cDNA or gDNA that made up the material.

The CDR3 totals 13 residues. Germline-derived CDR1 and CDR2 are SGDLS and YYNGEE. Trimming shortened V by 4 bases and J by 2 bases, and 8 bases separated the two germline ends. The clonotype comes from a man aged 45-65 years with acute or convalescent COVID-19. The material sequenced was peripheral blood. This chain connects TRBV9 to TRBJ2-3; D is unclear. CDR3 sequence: CASSRRLTDTQYF. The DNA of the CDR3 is TGTGCCAGCAGCAGACGACTCACAGATACGCAGTATTTT.